A selection of T cell receptor beta chains follows, all from one sample in a study of post-analysis software for immune sequencing data. TCRdb reanalysed the PCR reads using MiXCR and keeps one entry per CDR3 protein. This table holds roughly 800,000 distinct CDR3 sequences, 35% to 55% found once. The specimen was blood. These receptors originate from a girl aged 10 to 17 with multiple sclerosis. Both conserved end residues are part of each CDR3. A D gene is named only where the DNA matches it firmly. Rows give clone size only sometimes, using once, few, many, or a class for an expanded clone.

TRBV11-1	few	NA	TRBJ2-5	TGTGCCAGCAGCTCAATCCTGGAAGTTGGGGAGACCCAGTACTTC	CASSSILEVGETQYF
TRBV29-1	few	NA	TRBJ1-5	TGCAGCGTTGAGGTTGGGGGGGGAGGACAGCCCCAGCATTTT	CSVEVGGGGQPQHF
TRBV27	few	NA	TRBJ2-7	TGTGCCAGCAGTTCAATGGACGGCGCCGAGCAGTACTTC	CASSSMDGAEQYF
TRBV4-2	NA	TRBD2	TRBJ2-5	TGTGCCAGCAGCCAGAGACTAGCGGGACGGCAAGAGACCCAGTACTTC	CASSQRLAGRQETQYF
TRBV12-3/TRBV12-4	few	NA	TRBJ2-7	TGTGCCAGCAGTTTAGAGTGGGGTGAGCAGTACTTC	CASSLEWGEQYF
TRBV20-1	NA	NA	TRBJ2-6	TGCAGTGCTACCAGGAACCTCCGCTCTGGGGCCAACGTCCTGACTTTC	CSATRNLRSGANVLTF
TRBV20-1	NA	TRBD1	TRBJ1-1	TGCAGTGCTAGGCGGGACAGCCCCAACACTGAAGCTTTCTTT	CSARRDSPNTEAFF
TRBV12-3/TRBV12-4	NA	TRBD1	TRBJ1-5	TGTGCCAGCAATACGGGACAGGTTGGGGATCAGCCCCAGCATTTT	CASNTGQVGDQPQHF
TRBV5-1	NA	NA	TRBJ2-6	TGCGCCAGCAGCTTGCCGGGAGCGATCTCTGGGGCCAACGTCCTGACTTTC	CASSLPGAISGANVLTF
TRBV5-1	few	NA	TRBJ1-2	TGCGCCAGCAGCTTGGACGGAGGAGCTAATGGTGGCTACACCTTC	CASSLDGGANGGYTF
TRBV6-2/TRBV6-3	few	TRBD2	TRBJ2-1	TGTGCCAGCAGTTACAGGTCTAGCGGAGTAAGCTACAATGAGCAGTTCTTC	CASSYRSSGVSYNEQFF
TRBV6-1	few	NA	TRBJ2-3	TGTGCCAGCAGCCCCCCTAGACCGGGACTCAGCACAGATACGCAGTATTTT	CASSPPRPGLSTDTQYF
TRBV12-3/TRBV12-4	NA	NA	TRBJ2-3	TGTGCCAGCAGTTTGATCGTGAGTTGGGGCGGCAGCACAGATACGCAGTATTTT	CASSLIVSWGGSTDTQYF
TRBV27	few	NA	TRBJ2-1	TGTGCCAGCAGTCCCCCCTTTGCCCCGTACAATGAGCAGTTCTTC	CASSPPFAPYNEQFF
TRBV6-5	NA	TRBD2	TRBJ2-7	TGTGCCAGCAGCCACGGCGGGGCGGGAGTGAACGAGCAGTACTTC	CASSHGGAGVNEQYF
TRBV20-1	NA	NA	TRBJ1-2	TGCAGTGCTACAACAGGAGTTGGTGGCTACACCTTC	CSATTGVGGYTF
TRBV2	NA	NA	TRBJ2-4	TGTGCCAGCAGCGGTGAGGGGGAAGAGCAGTACTTC	CASSGEGEEQYF
TRBV28	NA	NA	TRBJ2-7	TGTGCCAGCAACTTTGGGGGTAGGAGCTACGAGCAGTACTTC	CASNFGGRSYEQYF
TRBV12-3/TRBV12-4	once	NA	TRBJ2-1	TGTGCCAGCAGTTTTATTATCGAGGGCCATTCCTCCAATGAGCAGTTCTTC	CASSFIIEGHSSNEQFF
TRBV10-3	few	TRBD2	TRBJ2-7	TGTGCCATCAGCCCATCAGGGACTAGCCCCCTCTGGGAGCAGTACTTC	CAISPSGTSPLWEQYF